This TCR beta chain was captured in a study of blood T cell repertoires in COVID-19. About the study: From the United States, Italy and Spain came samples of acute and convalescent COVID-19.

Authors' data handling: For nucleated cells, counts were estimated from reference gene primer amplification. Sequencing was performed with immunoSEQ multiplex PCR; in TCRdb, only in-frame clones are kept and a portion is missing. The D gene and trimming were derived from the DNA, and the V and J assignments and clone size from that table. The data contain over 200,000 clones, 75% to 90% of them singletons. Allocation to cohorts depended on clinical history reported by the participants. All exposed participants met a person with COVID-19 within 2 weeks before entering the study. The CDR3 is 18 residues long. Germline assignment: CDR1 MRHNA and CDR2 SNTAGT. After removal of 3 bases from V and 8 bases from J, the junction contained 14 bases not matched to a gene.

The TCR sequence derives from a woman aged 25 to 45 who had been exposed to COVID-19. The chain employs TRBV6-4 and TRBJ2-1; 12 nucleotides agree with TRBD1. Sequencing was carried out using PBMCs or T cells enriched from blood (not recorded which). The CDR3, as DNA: TGTGCCAGCAGTGAACGGGACAGGGGGCGCCCCTTGGGCCATGAGCAGTTCTTC. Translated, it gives CASSERDRGRPLGHEQFF.